This T cell receptor (beta chain) was obtained from a study of T cell responses to AZD1222 COVID-19 vaccine. The repertoire was sequenced with immunoSEQ multiplex PCR; TCRdb's copy has only in-frame clones and lacks some. The sample yields around 200,000 clones, 88% seen once. A remark on this clone: Its cognate antigen is unknown.

Findings of the study overall: Most donors were white British, females outnumbered males, and clonal diversity was possibly underestimated. Scientists sampled the repertoires only once the peak T cell response had passed.

The CDR3 runs 19 residues. Looked up from germline, CDR1 is SGHVS and CDR2 is FQNEAQ. Trimming at V came to 2 bases and at J to 2 bases, leaving 16 bases not matched to a gene. The chain carries TRBV7-8 and TRBJ2-7; 9 bases agree with TRBD2. The input for sequencing was peripheral blood, taken 28 days after the second AZD1222 dose. The clonotype comes from an adult who received the AZD1222 COVID-19 vaccine. DNA of the CDR3: TGTGCCAGCAGCTTACTAACTTTTGGAGTTAGCGGGGGCACCTACGAGCAGTACTTC. Its protein product is CASSLLTFGVSGGTYEQYF.